The 2 T cell receptor beta chains listed next were all sequenced from one sample in a study of T cell responses to AZD1222 COVID-19 vaccine. Clones were read by immunoSEQ multiplex PCR, and TCRdb kept only the in-frame ones, dropping some. The data show 70,000 to 95,000 clones, with approximately 91% seen just once and just under 5% held by the top ten. This material consisted of peripheral blood, taken 28 days after the second AZD1222 dose. These receptors were collected from an adult who received the AZD1222 COVID-19 vaccine.

The chain couples TRBV7-7 to TRBJ1-1; a weak D match, TRBD1 (5 bases). CDR1 is SSHAT, CDR2 FNYEAQ, per germline (reference sequence). Trimming took off 8 bases at V and 0 bases at J, with 13 bases between the two ends. The CDR3 runs 14 residues. The CDR3 bases are TGTGCCAGCCCGGGACCGCCTATGAACACTGAAGCTTTCTTT. Protein sequence: CASPGPPMNTEAFF.

This CDR3 is CASSLSRSNYGYTF. The DNA of the CDR3 is TGTGCCAGCAGCTTAAGCAGGTCGAACTATGGCTACACCTTC. The chain recombines TRBV7-2 with TRBJ1-2; no firm D call. This CDR3 comprises 14 residues. V was cut by 2 bases and J by 2 bases, with 9 bases left in between. CDR1 is SGHTA and CDR2 is FQGNSA in the germline V gene.